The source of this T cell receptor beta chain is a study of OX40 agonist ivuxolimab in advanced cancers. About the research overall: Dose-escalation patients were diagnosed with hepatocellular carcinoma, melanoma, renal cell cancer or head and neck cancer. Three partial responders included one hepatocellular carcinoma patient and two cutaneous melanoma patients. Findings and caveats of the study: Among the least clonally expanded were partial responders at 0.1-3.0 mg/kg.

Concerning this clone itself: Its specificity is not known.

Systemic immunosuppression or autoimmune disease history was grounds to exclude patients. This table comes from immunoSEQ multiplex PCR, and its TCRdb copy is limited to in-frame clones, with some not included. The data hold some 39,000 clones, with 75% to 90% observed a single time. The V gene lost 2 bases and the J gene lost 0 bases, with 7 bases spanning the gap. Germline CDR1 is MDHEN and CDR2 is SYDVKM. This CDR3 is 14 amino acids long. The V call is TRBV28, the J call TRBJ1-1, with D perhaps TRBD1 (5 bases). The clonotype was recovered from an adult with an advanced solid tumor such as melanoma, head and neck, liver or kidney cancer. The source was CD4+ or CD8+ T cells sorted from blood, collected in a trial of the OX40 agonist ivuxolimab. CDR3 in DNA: TGTGCCAGCAGTTTACCGACAGTGAACACTGAAGCTTTCTTT. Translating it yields CASSLPTVNTEAFF.